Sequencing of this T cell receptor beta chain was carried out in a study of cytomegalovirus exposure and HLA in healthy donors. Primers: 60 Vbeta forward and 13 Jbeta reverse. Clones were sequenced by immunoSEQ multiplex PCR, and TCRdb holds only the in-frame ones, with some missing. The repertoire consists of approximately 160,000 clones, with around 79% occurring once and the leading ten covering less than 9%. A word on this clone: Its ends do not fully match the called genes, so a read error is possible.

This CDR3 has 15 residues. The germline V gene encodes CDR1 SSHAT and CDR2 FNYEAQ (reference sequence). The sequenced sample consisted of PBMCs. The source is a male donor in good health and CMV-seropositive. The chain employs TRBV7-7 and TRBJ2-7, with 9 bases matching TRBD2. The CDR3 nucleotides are TGTGCTAGCAGCTTAGAGGCTAGCGGGGAGCACGAGCAGTACTTC. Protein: CASSLEASGEHEQYF.